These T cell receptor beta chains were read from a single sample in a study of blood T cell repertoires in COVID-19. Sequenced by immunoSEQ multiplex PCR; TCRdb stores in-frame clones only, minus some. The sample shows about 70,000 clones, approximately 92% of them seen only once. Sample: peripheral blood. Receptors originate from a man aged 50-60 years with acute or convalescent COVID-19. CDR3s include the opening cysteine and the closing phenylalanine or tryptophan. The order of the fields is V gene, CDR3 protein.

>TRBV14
CASSRLDTNLQETQYF
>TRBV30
CAWSVQGPDNSPLHF
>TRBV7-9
CASSLTGQSKNIQYF
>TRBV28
CASSTRNGYAFF
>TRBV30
CAWSGQPNVRGYTF
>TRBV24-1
CATRGQGNTEAFF
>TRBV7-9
CASSPQPVLAKNIQYF
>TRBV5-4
CASSLEQKLYGYTF
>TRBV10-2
CASSDIDGNNEQFF
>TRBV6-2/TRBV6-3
CASSPLGQGTEAFF
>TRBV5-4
CASSWGLAGGAGELFF
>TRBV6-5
CASRRDTRSTEAFF
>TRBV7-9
CASSFGTGRNEKLFF
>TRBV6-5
CASSYSGAGVRDTQYF
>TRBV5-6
CASSTGLAGVLRNEQFF
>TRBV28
CATAWDGRYEQYF
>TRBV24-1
CATSDDRGISRTGELFF
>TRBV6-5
CASSRTSGSEQYF
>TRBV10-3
CAIRGTSPQETQYF
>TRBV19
CASGRRGSYNEQFF
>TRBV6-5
CASTGVYEQYF
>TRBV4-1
CASSQSALASMSYNEQFF
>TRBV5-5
CASSLAGTGLNIQYF
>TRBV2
CASRRLLTGPLNSGNTIYF
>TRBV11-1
CASSGRDREGETQYF
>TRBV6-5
CASSRDRISGNTIYF
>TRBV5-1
CASSSPVEGAAEAFF
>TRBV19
CASHSRGDDEKLFF
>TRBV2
CASSVSRTFTGELFF
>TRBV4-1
CASSQGIGVWNTEAFF